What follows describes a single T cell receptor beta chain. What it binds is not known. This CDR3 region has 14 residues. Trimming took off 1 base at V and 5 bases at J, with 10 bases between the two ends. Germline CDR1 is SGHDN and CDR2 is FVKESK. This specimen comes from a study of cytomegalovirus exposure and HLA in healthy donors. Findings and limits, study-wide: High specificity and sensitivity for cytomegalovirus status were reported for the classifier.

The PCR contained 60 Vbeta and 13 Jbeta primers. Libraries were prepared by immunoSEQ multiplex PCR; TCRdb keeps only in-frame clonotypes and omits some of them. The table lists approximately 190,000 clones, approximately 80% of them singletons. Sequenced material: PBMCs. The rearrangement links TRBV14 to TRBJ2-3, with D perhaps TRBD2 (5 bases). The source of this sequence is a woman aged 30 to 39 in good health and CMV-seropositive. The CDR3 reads CASSQGLAQDTQYF. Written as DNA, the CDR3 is TGTGCCAGCAGCCAAGGATTAGCGCAAGATACGCAGTATTTT.